Each of the 18 T cell receptor beta chains below was sequenced from the same sample in a study of T cell clones after liver transplantation. Repertoires were generated with immunoSEQ multiplex PCR, while TCRdb's copy carries only in-frame clones and drops some. The sample includes tens of thousands of clones, about two thirds of them seen just once. The sequencing used CD4+ T cells from blood, collected before liver transplant. These receptors all come from a human donor who received a liver transplant.

V usage is TRBV5-1 and J usage is TRBJ2-2; D gene ambiguous. The germline V gene encodes CDR1 SGHRS and CDR2 YFSETQ. V was trimmed by 0 bases and J by 0 bases, leaving 9 bases between them. The CDR3 totals 16 residues. CDR3 nucleotide sequence: TGCGCCAGCAGCTTGGAGGTGGGCGCGAACACCGGGGAGCTGTTTTTT. This encodes CASSLEVGANTGELFF.

The V and J genes are TRBV19 and TRBJ2-3, with 9 bases lining up with TRBD2. Germline V lookup: CDR1 LNHDA, CDR2 SQIVND (reference sequence). CDR3 length: 16 amino acids. J was trimmed by 10 bases and V by 5 bases; bases with no gene match: 16. The CDR3 is CASSPRSASGADPQYF. Here the CDR3 DNA reads TGTGCCAGTAGTCCGAGATCGGCTAGCGGGGCCGATCCGCAGTATTTT.

The chain uses TRBV10-2 and TRBJ1-1, with 10 bases matching TRBD1. Germline assignment: CDR1 WSHSY and CDR2 SAAADI. The CDR3 contains 14 residues. J was trimmed by 4 bases and V by 6 bases; bases with no gene match: 5. The CDR3 DNA is TGCGCCAGCAGGATGAGGACAGGGGGCACTGAAGCTTTCTTT. This codes for CASRMRTGGTEAFF.

The rearrangement joins TRBV7-9 to TRBJ2-3; 14 bases align to TRBD2. Germline loops: CDR1 SEHNR, CDR2 FQNEAQ (reference sequence). This CDR3 spans 17 amino acids. Trimming cost V 4 bases and J 3 bases; bases outside gene matches: 6. CDR3 DNA sequence: TGTGCCAGCAGCTCGGGACTAGCGGGGGATGGGACAGATACGCAGTATTTT. Amino acid sequence: CASSSGLAGDGTDTQYF. The full variable domain, its missing parts supplied by reference TRBV7-9 and TRBJ2-3, is DTGVSQNPRHKITKRGQNVTFRCDPISEHNRLYWYRQTLGQGPEFLTYFQNEAQLEKSRLLSDRFSAERPKGSFSTLEIQRTEQGDSAMYLCASSSGLAGDGTDTQYFGPGTRLTVL.

This clone was counted once. This chain connects TRBV6-1 to TRBJ1-1; a possible D gene is TRBD1 (5 bases). The CDR3 length is 15 residues. V lost 5 bases, J lost 10 bases, and 23 bases lay in between. CDR1 MNHNS and CDR2 SASEGT come from the germline V gene. This chain's CDR3 is CASSTPEGAPTRAFF. The CDR3 DNA sequence: TGTGCCAGCAGTACCCCGGAAGGGGCGCCTACCAGAGCTTTCTTT.

The chain employs TRBV7-2 and TRBJ1-1; TRBD1 aligns across 8 bases. V shed 4 bases, J shed 3 bases, and the junction held 7 bases outside the gene matches. Germline-derived CDR1 and CDR2 are SGHTA and FQGNSA. The CDR3 runs to 15 residues. CDR3 sequence (DNA): TGTGCCAGCAGCTCCCGACCGGACAGGGACACTGAAGCTTTCTTT. This codes for CASSSRPDRDTEAFF.

This clone showed up just a few times. This chain links TRBV6-5 with TRBJ1-1; TRBD1 is a possible D gene (5 bases). The ends were cut back, 5 bases at V and 2 bases at J, with 12 bases in the middle. The CDR3 extends over 14 amino acids. Germline V gene sequence: CDR1 MNHEY, CDR2 SVGAGI. For the CDR3, the DNA is TGTGCCAGCAGTAATCGGGGGGTTAACACTGAAGCTTTCTTT. The encoded protein is CASSNRGVNTEAFF.

The chain employs TRBV2 and TRBJ2-7; perhaps TRBD2 as D (6 bases). With 7 bases removed from V and 4 bases from J, the gap between germline ends came to 17 bases. Germline values: CDR1 SNHLY, CDR2 FYNNEI. The CDR3 covers 14 residues. The CDR3 here is CASTPGPGEYEQYF. The DNA of the CDR3 is TGTGCCAGCACACCGGGACCGGGGGAGTACGAGCAGTACTTC.

This clone was found a few times. The J gene is TRBJ1-2, the V gene TRBV5-1; TRBD1 matches 8 bases. The CDR3 covers 13 residues. Germline V lookup: CDR1 SGHRS, CDR2 YFSETQ. The junction had 2 bases not matched to a gene; V was cut back by 6 bases and J by 1 base. The CDR3 DNA reads as TGCGCCAGCAACAGGGGGGATAACTATGGCTACACCTTC. Its protein is CASNRGDNYGYTF.

The rearrangement links TRBV5-1 to TRBJ2-1; 8 positions match TRBD1. This CDR3 comprises 15 residues. From germline, CDR1 is SGHRS and CDR2 YFSETQ. J gave up 0 bases and V 2 bases, and 1 base lay outside the gene matches. The CDR3 loop reads CASSFTGGSYNEQFF. CDR3 nucleotides: TGCGCCAGCAGCTTTACAGGGGGCTCCTACAATGAGCAGTTCTTC.

The J gene is TRBJ2-1, the V gene TRBV2; 8 bases map to TRBD1. V shed 4 bases and J 4 bases; nucleotides not matched to a gene: 3. CDR1 is SNHLY and CDR2 is FYNNEI in the germline V gene. The CDR3 is 14 amino acids. CDR3 protein: CASSGDRLYNEQFF. As DNA, the CDR3 is TGTGCCAGCAGTGGGGACAGGCTATACAATGAGCAGTTCTTC.

This clone came up once. This chain connects TRBV5-4 to TRBJ2-1; TRBD2 matches at 8 bases. Germline V CDR1 and CDR2: SGHNT, YYREEE (reference sequence). The CDR3 is 14 residues long. V was pared by 0 bases and J by 5 bases, with 1 base of the junction left unmatched. The CDR3 nucleotides read TGTGCCAGCAGCTTGGCACTAGCGGACAATGAGCAGTTCTTC. Encoded protein: CASSLALADNEQFF. Using reference TRBV5-4 and TRBJ2-1 for the parts outside the CDR3, the full variable domain is ETGVTQSPTHLIKTRGQQVTLRCSSQSGHNTVSWYQQALGQGPQFIFQYYREEENGRGNFPPRFSGLQFPNYSSELNVNALELDDSALYLCASSLALADNEQFFGPGTRLTVL.

The chain recombines TRBV19 with TRBJ1-5; 8 bases agree with TRBD1. V shed 4 bases, J shed 3 bases, and the junction held 11 bases outside the gene matches. The CDR3 has 17 residues. CDR1 and CDR2 (germline): LNHDA, SQIVND (reference sequence). The CDR3 reads CASSTRTGGANNQPQHF. The CDR3, as DNA: TGTGCCAGTAGTACACGAACAGGGGGGGCTAACAATCAGCCCCAGCATTTT.

This clone was picked up a small number of times. The rearrangement joins TRBV29-1 to TRBJ2-7, with D tentatively TRBD1 (5 bases). CDR3 length equals 13 residues. Germline CDR1 reads SQVTM; CDR2 reads ANQGSEA. Trimming stripped 3 bases from V and 5 bases from J, with 14 bases between. CDR3 bases: TGCAGCGTTGAGATACAGGTCAACGACGAGCAGTACTTC. The encoded protein is CSVEIQVNDEQYF.

The chain carries TRBV5-1 and TRBJ1-2; TRBD1 matches at 7 bases. J lost 6 bases, V lost 4 bases, and 6 bases had no gene match. CDR3 size: 13 residues. Germline CDR1 is SGHRS and CDR2 is YFSETQ. CDR3 sequence reads: CASSPGQYDGYTF. The CDR3 nucleotides read TGCGCCAGCAGCCCGGGACAGTATGATGGCTACACCTTC.

The V call is TRBV7-2, the J call TRBJ2-3, with D hard to call. Per the germline V gene, CDR1 is SGHTA and CDR2 is FQGNSA. The V end lost 1 base, the J end lost 2 bases, and 4 bases lay between the germline ends. This CDR3 has 13 amino acids. The CDR3 sequence: CASSLGPTDTQYF. DNA for the CDR3: TGTGCCAGCAGCTTAGGGCCCACAGATACGCAGTATTTT.

Only one count was recorded for this clone. The rearrangement uses TRBV7-6 and TRBJ2-5; possible D gene TRBD2, 5 bases. V lost 4 bases to trimming and J lost 0 bases, with 9 bases between them. Per the germline V gene, CDR1 is SGHVS and CDR2 is FNYEAQ. CDR3 length equals 14 residues. Here the CDR3 DNA reads TGTGCCAGCAGCTCATGGGAGTACCAAGAGACCCAGTACTTC. Translation gives CASSSWEYQETQYF.

The chain joins TRBV28 to TRBJ1-2; D is uncertain. The germline V gene has CDR1 MDHEN and CDR2 SYDVKM. This CDR3 contains 12 residues. Trimming took 10 bases from V and 4 from J, leaving 13 bases between them. CDR3 nucleotide sequence: TGTGCCACCGTGAAGAGTAGCTATGGCTACACCTTC. As protein: CATVKSSYGYTF.